What follows are 26 T cell receptor beta chains derived from one specimen sequenced in a study of OX40 agonist ivuxolimab in advanced cancers. The data were produced by immunoSEQ multiplex PCR, yet TCRdb's version contains in-frame clones alone and is incomplete. This table has about 16,000 clones, approximately 77% appearing once. This sample comprised CD4+ or CD8+ T cells sorted from blood, obtained in a trial of the OX40 agonist ivuxolimab. These receptors all come from an adult with an advanced solid tumor such as melanoma, head and neck, liver or kidney cancer.

The chain joins TRBV6-5 to TRBJ2-5; D tentatively reads TRBD1 or TRBD2 (5 bases each). CDR1 MNHEY and CDR2 SVGAGI come from the germline V gene. This CDR3 spans 13 amino acids. The V and J ends lost 0 bases and 4 bases respectively, with 6 bases between them. The CDR3 sequence: CASSYSGVETQYF. CDR3 nucleotides: TGTGCCAGCAGTTACTCGGGGGTAGAGACCCAGTACTTC.

The rearrangement uses TRBV29-1 and TRBJ2-3, with 9 bases that match TRBD1. V lost 5 bases to trimming and J lost 4 bases; unmatched junction nucleotides: 10. Germline-derived CDR1 and CDR2 are SQVTM and ANQGSEA. This CDR3 has 15 residues. The CDR3 protein is CSVLPGQGYSDTQYF. CDR3 DNA: TGCAGCGTTCTACCGGGACAGGGTTACTCAGATACGCAGTATTTT.

The V gene is TRBV4-2, the J gene TRBJ2-7; D is perhaps TRBD1 or TRBD2 (6 bases each). The ends were cut back, 1 base at V and 2 bases at J, with 15 bases in the middle. Germline loops: CDR1 LGHNA, CDR2 YNFKEQ. The CDR3 has 16 residues. The CDR3 nucleotides read TGTGCCAGCAGCCAAGCCTCGGGGGACAAACCCTACGAGCAGTACTTC. This translates into CASSQASGDKPYEQYF.

V usage is TRBV4-1 and J usage is TRBJ1-2, with 10 bases aligning to TRBD1. Unmatched junction bases numbered 11, after V lost 5 bases and J lost 8 bases. Germline V gives CDR1 MGHRA, CDR2 YSYEKL. This CDR3 is built from 15 residues. The CDR3 is CASSVFPGTGEGYTF. The CDR3 nucleotides read TGCGCCAGCAGCGTTTTTCCCGGGACAGGGGAAGGCTACACCTTC.

V usage is TRBV7-8 and J usage is TRBJ2-7, with D uncertain. Trimming removed 1 base at V and 2 bases at J, with 3 bases between. The germline V gene has CDR1 SGHVS and CDR2 FQNEAQ. The CDR3 loop spans 12 amino acids. The CDR3 DNA reads TGTGCCAGCAGCTTAGGCACCTACGAGCAGTACTTC. This translates into CASSLGTYEQYF.

The chain is built from TRBV6-5 and TRBJ2-5; D is possibly TRBD1 (5 bases). CDR1 is MNHEY and CDR2 is SVGAGI in the germline V gene. The CDR3 covers 15 residues. The V end lost 9 bases, the J end lost 2 bases, and 19 bases lay between the germline ends. CDR3 nucleotides: TGTGCCAGTCAAGACCAAGGGGCAGGACAAGAGACCCAGTACTTC. It codes for CASQDQGAGQETQYF.

This chain links TRBV7-8 with TRBJ2-7; D ambiguous. Trimming removed 3 bases from V and 0 bases from J, with 15 bases in between. The V gene's germline CDR1 is SGHVS and CDR2 FQNEAQ. There are 16 residues in the CDR3. The CDR3, as DNA: TGTGCCAGCAGCTTTTCTACTCGGAGCCGCTCCTACGAGCAGTACTTC. Its translation is CASSFSTRSRSYEQYF.

The rearrangement joins TRBV11-2 to TRBJ1-1; D may be TRBD1 (5 bases). The CDR3 loop spans 13 amino acids. V was trimmed by 2 bases and J by 5 bases, leaving 9 bases between them. Germline lookup yields CDR1 SGHAT and CDR2 FQNNGV. CDR3 region: CASSLYGGTEAFF. The DNA of the CDR3 is TGTGCCAGCAGCTTATACGGGGGAACTGAAGCTTTCTTT.

V gene TRBV19 combines with J gene TRBJ2-3; TRBD1 aligns across 7 bases. The CDR3 has 15 residues. The V segment lost 9 bases and the J segment 1 base; nucleotides outside the gene matches: 10. Per germline, CDR1 LNHDA and CDR2 SQIVND (reference sequence). The CDR3 coding sequence is TGTGCCAGCCAGCAACGGGACAGCCGCACAGATACGCAGTATTTT. This encodes CASQQRDSRTDTQYF.

Of note for this clone: At one end the junction does not follow the germline gene, possibly because of a read error. The genes are TRBV2 and TRBJ2-7; D is possibly TRBD1 or TRBD2 (6 bases each). The germline V gene has CDR1 SNHLY and CDR2 FYNNEI. There are 15 residues in the CDR3. The CDR3 sequence: CASSESGALSDEQYF. DNA of the CDR3: TGTGCCAGCAGTGAATCGGGGGCGCTCTCCGACGAGCAGTACTTC. The whole variable domain, remainder taken from reference TRBV2 and TRBJ2-7, is EPEVTQTPSHQVTQMGQEVILRCVPISNHLYFYWYRQILGQKVEFLVSFYNNEISEKSEIFDDQFSVERPDGSNFTLKIRSTKLEDSAMYFCASSESGALSDEQYFGPGTRLTVT.

The chain couples TRBV4-1 to TRBJ1-1, with 8 bases that match TRBD1. There are 17 residues in the CDR3. Germline V gene sequence: CDR1 MGHRA, CDR2 YSYEKL. Trimming cost V 2 bases and J 7 bases; bases outside gene matches: 15. The CDR3 loop reads CASSQPLLDRELFEAFF. CDR3 nucleotides: TGCGCCAGCAGCCAACCTCTTTTGGACAGGGAACTTTTTGAAGCTTTCTTT.

Notes on this clone: A junction end diverges from the germline sequence, so it may reflect a read error. This rearrangement joins TRBV6-5 to TRBJ2-7, with D perhaps matching TRBD1 or TRBD2 (6 bases each). Germline V gene sequence: CDR1 MNHEY, CDR2 SVGAGI. This CDR3 spans 13 amino acids. CDR3 bases: TGTGCCACCAGTATCGCAAGGGGGGCAGGCCAGTACTTC. Translation gives CATSIARGAGQYF.

The chain combines TRBV6-5 with TRBJ1-3; D possibly corresponds to TRBD1 (6 bases). Looked up from germline, CDR1 is MNHEY and CDR2 is SVGAGI. This CDR3 has 14 amino acids. Trimming pared 6 bases from V and 2 bases from J, leaving 11 bases between. The CDR3 nucleotides read TGTGCCAGCAGCCCAACAGGGACTGGAAACACCATATATTTT. It specifies CASSPTGTGNTIYF.

This clone was recorded a few times. The chain employs TRBV7-9 and TRBJ1-2; 8 bases are a match to TRBD1. V dropped 5 bases and J dropped 7; count of bases not matched to a gene: 9. Germline loops: CDR1 SEHNR, CDR2 FQNEAQ (reference sequence). The CDR3 consists of 14 residues. This chain's CDR3 is CASSDMQTGVGYTF. The CDR3 DNA follows: TGTGCCAGCAGCGATATGCAGACAGGGGTTGGCTACACCTTC.

CDR3: CASSKRQGWADTQYF. The DNA for the CDR3 is TGTGCCAGCAGCAAGCGACAGGGCTGGGCAGATACGCAGTATTTT. V gene TRBV6-6 combines with J gene TRBJ2-3; 7 positions agree with TRBD1. This CDR3 spans 15 amino acids. With V trimmed by 6 bases and J by 4 bases, 10 bases remained unmatched. From germline, CDR1 is MNHNY and CDR2 SVGAGI (reference sequence).

This clone was seen a few times. The chain couples TRBV6-6 to TRBJ1-1; 9 bases are shared with TRBD1. This CDR3 comprises 13 residues. Germline V lookup: CDR1 MNHNY, CDR2 SVGAGI (reference sequence). V lost 4 bases to trimming and J lost 7 bases; unmatched junction nucleotides: 4. This chain's CDR3 is CASSFPTGGEAFF. For the CDR3, the DNA is TGTGCCAGCAGTTTCCCGACAGGGGGTGAAGCTTTCTTT.

This chain uses TRBV4-1 with TRBJ2-2; TRBD1 matches at 7 bases. V trimming: 3 bases; J trimming: 9 bases; junction bases outside the gene matches: 10. The CDR3 extends over 15 amino acids. From germline, CDR1 is MGHRA and CDR2 YSYEKL. CDR3 nucleotide sequence: TGCGCCAGCAGCCAGCTACAGGGGTTAAACCGGGAGCTGTTTTTT. Its translation is CASSQLQGLNRELFF.

This clone is medium-sized within its sample. The chain joins TRBV5-1 to TRBJ2-7; D is unclear. Germline-derived CDR1 and CDR2 are SGHRS and YFSETQ. With 2 bases removed from V and 4 bases from J, the gap between germline ends came to 7 bases. There are 12 residues in the CDR3. The CDR3 DNA follows: TGCGCCAGCAGCTTAAAACCATACGAGCAGTACTTC. It translates to CASSLKPYEQYF.

This chain uses TRBV11-3 with TRBJ2-7; D uncertain. This CDR3 contains 13 residues. The germline CDR1 and CDR2 sequences are SGHNT and YENEEA. V gave up 3 bases and J gave up 2 bases, with 8 bases separating them. The CDR3 loop is CASSFTVTYEQYF. Written as DNA, the CDR3 is TGTGCCAGCAGCTTTACAGTCACCTACGAGCAGTACTTC. The full variable domain, its missing parts supplied by reference TRBV11-3 and TRBJ2-7, is EAGVVQSPRYKIIEKKQPVAFWCNPISGHNTLYWYLQNLGQGPELLIRYENEEAVDDSQLPKDRFSAERLKGVDSTLKIQPAELGDSAVYLCASSFTVTYEQYFGPGTRLTVT.

The chain couples TRBV9 to TRBJ2-7; D is perhaps TRBD2 (5 bases). V lost 2 bases, J lost 5 bases, and 11 bases lay in between. There are 13 residues in the CDR3. Germline lookup yields CDR1 SGDLS and CDR2 YYNGEE. The CDR3 DNA follows: TGTGCCAGCAGCGTCGGGGTTAGGCACGAGCAGTACTTC. This gives the protein CASSVGVRHEQYF.

The V gene is TRBV5-4, the J gene TRBJ1-1, with 9 bases that match TRBD1. There are 13 residues in the CDR3. Germline V gene data show CDR1 as SGHNT and CDR2 as YYREEE (reference sequence). V gave up 3 bases and J gave up 5 bases; unmatched junction bases: 2. CDR3 sequence reads: CASSWTGETEAFF. The CDR3 DNA sequence: TGTGCCAGCAGCTGGACAGGGGAAACTGAAGCTTTCTTT.

This sequence joins TRBV5-1 and TRBJ2-3; 9 bases are a match to TRBD2. With V trimmed by 3 bases and J by 0 bases, 5 bases remained unmatched. Germline CDR1 and CDR2: SGHRS and YFSETQ. The CDR3 has 16 amino acids. The CDR3 sequence is CASSSQRGASTDTQYF. The CDR3 DNA reads as TGCGCCAGCAGCTCCCAGCGGGGGGCCAGCACAGATACGCAGTATTTT.

The CDR3 protein is CASSLGEGASYNSPLHF. CDR3 nucleotides: TGTGCCAGCAGCCTGGGGGAGGGGGCATCCTATAATTCACCCCTCCACTTT. The rearrangement joins TRBV7-3 to TRBJ1-6; 7 bases line up with TRBD1. The CDR3 is 17 amino acids. With 5 bases clipped from V and 1 base from J, the junction kept 8 bases outside the gene matches. The germline gives CDR1 SGHTA, CDR2 FQGTGA.

In this sample, this clone turned up a few times. CDR3 protein: CASSESYRTDEAFF. In nucleotides, the CDR3 is TGTGCCAGCAGTGAATCTTATCGGACAGATGAAGCTTTCTTT. The chain uses TRBV2 and TRBJ1-1; D may be TRBD1 (6 bases). Trimming pared 2 bases from V and 7 bases from J, leaving 14 bases between. Germline V CDR1 and CDR2: SNHLY, FYNNEI. CDR3 length: 14 residues.

The rearrangement joins TRBV6-5 to TRBJ1-1; no reliable D call. Trimming removed 1 base from V and 1 base from J, with 4 bases in between. CDR1 is MNHEY and CDR2 is SVGAGI in the germline V gene. There are 13 residues in the CDR3. The CDR3 spells CASSYLGNTEAFF. In nucleotides, the CDR3 is TGTGCCAGCAGTTACTTGGGGAACACTGAAGCTTTCTTT.

This clone was detected only once. CDR3 DNA sequence: TGTGCCAGCAGCTGGGACAGCTCTAATCAGCCCCAGCATTTT. Translating gives CASSWDSSNQPQHF. This chain links TRBV7-9 with TRBJ1-5, with TRBD1 matching 7 bases. The CDR3 covers 14 residues. V gave up 4 bases and J gave up 4 bases; unmatched junction bases: 4. The V gene's germline CDR1 is SEHNR and CDR2 FQNEAQ (reference sequence).